This entry describes one T cell receptor (beta chain). Its antigen is not yet known. Qualities for individual bases were not recorded, and no much larger clone is one base off. Receptor libraries were prepared by PCR. Instrument used: Illumina HiSeq 2500. Unique molecular identifiers were incorporated into TCR beta cDNA libraries to reduce PCR and sequencing biases. About 500,000 cDNA molecules were obtained for every 1 to 10 million input T cells, so each molecule roughly corresponded to one T cell. The patient libraries were prepared and sequenced using the same protocol as the earlier healthy control dataset. Samples belonging to the same batch were prepared together, multiplexed and sequenced on a shared HiSeq lane. On the authors' methods: Raw barcoded reads were processed with MIGEC, discarding single-read molecular identifier groups before consensus assembly and CDR3 extraction. VDJtools was used for post-analysis of the clonotype tables, with diversity normalized by down-sampling every dataset to the smallest sample size. Repertoire overlap clustering matched CDR3 amino acid but not nucleotide sequences to correct batch-related cross-sample contamination. The public reads were reanalyzed by TCRdb: fastp trimming at Q25, MiXCR alignment, in-frame beta chains only. Here each entry gathers all rows of one CDR3 protein and keeps the most common genes and DNA. The V and J calls shown here were made by TCRdb, not taken from the authors' results. In all, the sample holds 350,000 to 500,000 distinct CDR3 sequences, and over 30% of those were seen once. Approximately 7.6% of the sample belongs to the ten largest clones.

Deletion took 4 bases off V and 9 bases off J, with a span of 10 bases between the germline ends. The CDR1 and CDR2 encoded by the germline V gene are ENHRY and SYGVKD. The CDR3, cysteine through phenylalanine, is 12 amino acids long. Kept here is only the CDR3 DNA, which spans 36 bases and is read in frame from base 1. These data come from a study of post-analysis software for immune sequencing data (dated by TCRdb to 2014 to 2015). With respect to the entire study: The recorded disease courses included relapsing-remitting, secondary progressive and progressive-relapsing multiple sclerosis, and some patients had no subtype annotation. The patient repertoires were set against about 12 previously published healthy control repertoires from donors whose ages ranged from roughly 6 to 27 years. A subset of samples was prepared in parallel using single-end sample barcoding, then pooled and co-amplified after Illumina adapter ligation.

To demonstrate the VDJtools post-analysis software, the study profiled TCR beta repertoires from the peripheral blood of some 13 young patients with multiple sclerosis. The patients with multiple sclerosis were children and adolescents between roughly 6 and 17 years of age. Paper-wide results and their limitations: The control group was slightly older than the multiple sclerosis patient group. When samples were clustered directly using the F measure, samples prepared in the same batch co-clustered strongly, which prompted a batch-effect correction. Multiple sclerosis patients had significantly lower normalized Chao1 diversity than controls, a result that suggests substantial peripheral T-cell clonal expansion. Significantly higher frequencies in patients than in controls were found for about five TRBV segments, including TRBV5-6, TRBV5-1 and TRBV20-1.

The chain employs TRBV10-3 and TRBJ2-1; the D region possibly corresponds to TRBD2 (5 bases align). The receptor's source is a girl aged 2 to 10 with multiple sclerosis. Sequencing was done on a sample of blood. The CDR3 here reads CAISVGGPEQFF. In nucleotides, the sequence is TGTGCCATCAGTGTTGGAGGACCTGAGCAGTTCTTC.